The TCR beta chain under discussion was sequenced for a study of T cells after yellow fever vaccination. Study at large: Preparation used SMART-Seq v4 Ultra Low Input for the low-cell-number fractions. Study-level points and caveats: A minor fraction of clonotypes spanned both CD4 and CD8 compartments.

Generation of TCR cDNA used 5'RACE template switching (which added a universal primer site and UMIs). A single record per CDR3 protein comes from TCRdb applying MiXCR to the 5' RACE reads. This table has around 360,000 distinct CDR3 sequences, roughly 12% appearing once. Regarding this clonotype: As yet, its antigen is unknown.

Sequences were derived from PBMCs, sampled on the day of the first yellow fever vaccination. This receptor was taken from a man aged 18 to 30 who received the YFV17D yellow fever vaccine.

The DNA of the CDR3 is TGCAGCGCCTCACAGGGAATTGAAGCTTTCTTT. It codes for CSASQGIEAFF. The chain employs TRBV29-1 and TRBJ1-1, with a tentative D call TRBD1 (6 bases). Germline assignment: CDR1 SQVTM and CDR2 ANQGSEA. Between the trimmed V and J ends, which lost 7 bases and 7 bases, there was a span of 13 bases. CDR3 length: 11 amino acids.